This T cell receptor beta chain appears in the sequencing data of a study of T-cell memory formation after mild COVID-19. V lost 6 bases to trimming and J lost 9 bases, with 18 bases between them. Germline V gene sequence: CDR1 MDHEN, CDR2 SYDVKM. The CDR3 contains 15 residues. This clonotype was counted between two and nine times. Its antigen is unknown. Study findings and constraints: Pre-infection memory held some responding clones, suggesting pre-existing cross-reactive T cells responded. Day 15 to 85 contractors were CD4/CD8 balanced; later expanders leaned CD4+.

A 5'RACE reaction primed in the constant segment made cDNA libraries of TCR alpha and TCR beta, and these carried sample barcodes and UMIs. TCRdb reprocessed the 5' RACE reads via MiXCR and lists one record per CDR3 protein. Here the sample spans about 240,000 distinct CDR3 sequences, over 8.5% being singletons. Sequences were obtained from PBMCs or a T cell subset sorted from them (not recorded which). The chain links TRBV28 to TRBJ1-6; D not certain. The TCR was taken from a man younger than 35 who had mild COVID-19 (a few samples of this study predate the infection). Cell type and time point are not known. This chain's CDR3 is CASSSPRGSGSPLHF. The CDR3 DNA sequence: TGTGCCAGCAGCTCTCCCCGGGGATCGGGTTCACCCCTCCACTTT.